This T cell receptor (beta chain) stems from a study of post-analysis software for immune sequencing data. Study-level background: The disease courses spanned relapsing-remitting, secondary progressive and progressive-relapsing forms of multiple sclerosis.

Regarding the study as a whole: Patients showed TRBV5-6, TRBV5-1 and TRBV20-1 among 4 or 5 TRBV segments more frequent than in controls.

Unique molecular identifiers were carried by the TCR beta cDNA libraries. There were roughly 0.95 to 11 million T cells, and 400,000 to 650,000 cDNA molecules came from them. TCRdb reprocessed the PCR reads with MiXCR, giving one entry per CDR3 protein. There are under 650,000 distinct CDR3 sequences in the sample; about 40% occur only once, and over 1.5% lies in the top ten. Trimming removed 2 bases at V and 4 bases at J, with 14 bases between. The CDR3 extends over 14 amino acids. Per germline, CDR1 DFQATT and CDR2 SNEGSKA (reference sequence). The table lists this clonotype with many counts. Its antigen is not identified.

Input material: blood. V gene TRBV20-1 combines with J gene TRBJ2-5; either TRBD1 or TRBD2 may supply D (5 bases each). The source of this sequence is a girl aged 5 to 17 with multiple sclerosis. CDR3 protein: CSARNRDGLETQYF. The CDR3 nucleotides read TGCAGTGCTAGAAACCGGGACGGCCTAGAGACCCAGTACTTC.